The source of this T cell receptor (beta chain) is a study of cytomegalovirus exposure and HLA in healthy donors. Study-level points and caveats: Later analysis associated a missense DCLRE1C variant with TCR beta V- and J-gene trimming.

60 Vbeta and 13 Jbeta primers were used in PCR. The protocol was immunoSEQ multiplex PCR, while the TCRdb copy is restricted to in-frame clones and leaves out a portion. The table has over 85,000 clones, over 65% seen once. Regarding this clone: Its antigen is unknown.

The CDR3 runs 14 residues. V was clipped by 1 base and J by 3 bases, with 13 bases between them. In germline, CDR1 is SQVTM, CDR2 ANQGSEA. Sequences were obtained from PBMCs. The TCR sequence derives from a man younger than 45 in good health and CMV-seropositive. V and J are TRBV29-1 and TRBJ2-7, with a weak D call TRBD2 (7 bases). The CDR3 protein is CSVEGGGANYEQYF. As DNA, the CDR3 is TGCAGCGTTGAAGGTGGGGGGGCTAACTACGAGCAGTACTTC.